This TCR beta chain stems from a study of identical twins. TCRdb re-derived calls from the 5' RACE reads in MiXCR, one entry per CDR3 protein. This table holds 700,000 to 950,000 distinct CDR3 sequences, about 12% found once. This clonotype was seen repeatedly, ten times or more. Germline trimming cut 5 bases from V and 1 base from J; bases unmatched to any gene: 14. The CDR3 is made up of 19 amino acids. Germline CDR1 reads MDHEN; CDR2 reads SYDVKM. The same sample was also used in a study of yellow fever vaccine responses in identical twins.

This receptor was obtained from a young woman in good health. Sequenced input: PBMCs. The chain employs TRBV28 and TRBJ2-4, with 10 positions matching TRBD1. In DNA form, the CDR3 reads TGTGCCAGCAGTCTCCTCGGGACAGGGGTTGTTCCGGCCAAAAACATTCAGTACTTC. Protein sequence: CASSLLGTGVVPAKNIQYF.